One T cell receptor beta chain is described in this entry. In the PCR, 60 Vbeta and 13 Jbeta primers were used. Assay used: immunoSEQ multiplex PCR; TCRdb lists only in-frame clones, some missing. The clone table shows 35,000 to 50,000 clones, with the ten largest holding roughly 7.3%. The J segment lost 8 bases and the V segment lost 8 bases, leaving 11 bases of the junction unmatched. Germline values: CDR1 MNHNS, CDR2 SASEGT. The CDR3 runs 14 residues. The data were obtained in a study of cytomegalovirus exposure and HLA in healthy donors. As for the study in general: Within the Caucasian-associated ancestry cluster were under 85% of the roughly 400 genotyped donors.

The sequence was collected from a male donor in good health and CMV-seronegative. V usage is TRBV6-1 and J usage is TRBJ1-4; 7 nucleotides line up with TRBD1. Sequenced sample: PBMCs. The CDR3, as DNA: TGTGCCAGCCGACGACGACAGGGTTTGGAAAAACTGTTTTTT. This gives the protein CASRRRQGLEKLFF.